This is a list of T cell receptor beta chains from one sample in a study of T cells after somatic rescue of genetic block. Here immunoSEQ multiplex PCR was the method, and the copy in TCRdb shows in-frame clones only, minus some. The sample lists 55,000 or so clones, approximately 96% occurring once. Sequencing used peripheral blood mononuclear cells (PBMCs). Every receptor here comes from a child younger than two. Both conserved end residues are part of each CDR3. A D gene is named only where the DNA matches it firmly. Rows give clone size only sometimes, using once, few, many, or a class for an expanded clone.

>TRBJ2-7|TRBD1|.|TRBV5-1
CASSIRDSSYEQYF
TGCGCCAGCAGCATCCGGGACAGCTCCTACGAGCAGTACTTC
>TRBJ1-1|.|.|TRBV9
CASSVVLDTEAFF
TGTGCCAGCAGCGTAGTCTTAGACACTGAAGCTTTCTTT
>TRBJ2-3|.|once|TRBV5-5
CASSSRIDTQYF
TGTGCCAGCAGCTCAAGGATAGATACGCAGTATTTT
>TRBJ2-1|TRBD2|once|TRBV5-4
CASSLVKLAGGNEQFF
TGTGCCAGCAGCTTGGTAAAACTAGCGGGAGGCAATGAGCAGTTCTTC
>TRBJ2-3|TRBD2|.|TRBV4-3
CASSPTRTSGTDTQYF
TGCGCCAGCAGTCCCACCCGAACTAGCGGCACAGATACGCAGTATTTT
>TRBJ1-5|.|.|TRBV5-4
CASSLDRFPPQHF
TGTGCCAGCAGCTTGGACAGATTTCCGCCCCAGCATTTT
>TRBJ2-3|TRBD2|.|TRBV7-2
CASSPQLASYTDTQYF
TGTGCCAGCAGCCCCCAACTAGCGAGCTACACAGATACGCAGTATTTT
>TRBJ1-3|TRBD1|.|TRBV7-2
CASSLRDRGNTIYF
TGTGCCAGCAGTCTCCGGGACAGGGGAAACACCATATATTTT
>TRBJ1-1|.|.|TRBV25-1
CASISLGGTEAFF
TGTGCCAGCATTTCTTTAGGGGGCACTGAAGCTTTCTTT
>TRBJ2-7|.|.|TRBV27
CARKNRYF
TGTGCCAGAAAAAACAGGTACTTC
>TRBJ2-1|.|.|TRBV5-1
CASSPGLLGYNEQFF
TGCGCCAGCAGCCCGGGACTGCTTGGCTACAATGAGCAGTTCTTC
>TRBJ1-2|.|.|TRBV7-2
CASSSTVGGSNYGYTF
TGTGCCAGCAGCTCAACCGTGGGGGGCAGTAACTATGGCTACACCTTC
>TRBJ1-5|.|.|TRBV10-1
CASKPHRDTHQPQHF
TGCGCCAGCAAACCCCACCGGGACACTCATCAGCCCCAGCATTTT
>TRBJ1-2|TRBD1|.|TRBV19
CASSHLPGQGVYGYTF
TGTGCCAGTAGTCACCTCCCGGGACAGGGGGTCTATGGCTACACCTTC
>TRBJ2-2|.|.|TRBV9
CASSVVSSTGELFF
TGTGCCAGCAGCGTAGTCTCCAGCACCGGGGAGCTGTTTTTT
>TRBJ2-3|.|.|TRBV5-1
CASSFTDTQYF
TGCGCCAGCAGCTTCACAGATACGCAGTATTTT
>TRBJ2-7|TRBD2|.|TRBV19
CASSILAGDEQYF
TGTGCCAGTAGTATCCTAGCGGGGGACGAGCAGTACTTC
>TRBJ1-4|.|.|TRBV6-6
CASSYMTTNEKLFF
TGTGCCAGCAGTTACATGACAACTAATGAAAAACTGTTTTTT
>TRBJ2-5|.|.|TRBV19
CASSISGRETQYF
TGTGCCAGTAGTATATCTGGGAGGGAGACCCAGTACTTC
>TRBJ2-7|TRBD2|.|TRBV4-3
CASSQETSGAYEQYF
TGCGCCAGCAGCCAAGAAACTAGCGGAGCCTACGAGCAGTACTTC
>TRBJ2-5|.|.|TRBV5-4
CASSLKTRWETQYF
TGTGCCAGCAGCCTTAAGACGCGATGGGAGACCCAGTACTTC
>TRBJ2-7|TRBD2|.|TRBV6-6
CASSYNLAETYEQYF
TGTGCCAGCAGTTATAACCTAGCGGAAACCTACGAGCAGTACTTC
>TRBJ2-1|TRBD2|.|TRBV6-4
CASRPTSVSEQFF
TGTGCCAGCAGACCTACTAGCGTCAGTGAGCAGTTCTTC
>TRBJ2-7|.|.|TRBV21-1
CASSKALPHRGHEQYF
TGTGCCAGCAGCAAAGCATTGCCTCATCGGGGCCACGAGCAGTACTTC
>TRBJ2-4|TRBD1|.|TRBV5-4
CASSLGTGAKNIQYF
TGTGCCAGCAGCTTGGGGACAGGAGCCAAAAACATTCAGTACTTC
>TRBJ2-3|.|.|TRBV5-1
CASSLLTTRTDTQYF
TGCGCCAGCAGCTTGTTGACGACGCGGACAGATACGCAGTATTTT
>TRBJ2-4|.|.|TRBV5-4
CASKEDGKNIQYF
TGTGCCAGCAAAGAAGATGGCAAAAACATTCAGTACTTC
>TRBJ2-1|TRBD2|.|TRBV6-1
CASSLAGGRNEQFF
TGTGCCAGCAGTTTAGCGGGAGGAAGGAATGAGCAGTTCTTC
>TRBJ2-7|.|.|TRBV28
CASTDGRNYEQYF
TGTGCCAGTACTGACGGACGGAACTACGAGCAGTACTTC
>TRBJ2-3|TRBD2|.|TRBV15
CATSRDTSGTDTQYF
TGTGCCACCAGCAGAGATACTAGCGGCACAGATACGCAGTATTTT
>TRBJ1-1|TRBD1|.|TRBV6-6
CASSWGTENTEAFF
TGTGCCAGCAGTTGGGGGACAGAGAACACTGAAGCTTTCTTT
>TRBJ1-1|.|.|TRBV6-5
CASSAGGITEAFF
TGTGCCAGCAGTGCGGGAGGCATAACTGAAGCTTTCTTT
>TRBJ2-5|.|.|TRBV4-3
CASSQERAGGTQYF
TGCGCCAGCAGCCAAGAGCGGGCCGGGGGGACCCAGTACTTC
>TRBJ1-5|.|.|TRBV9
CASSVGDNQPQHF
TGTGCCAGCAGCGTCGGGGACAATCAGCCCCAGCATTTT
>TRBJ2-2|TRBD1|.|TRBV18
CASSPPGTGNTGELFF
TGTGCCAGCTCACCACCGGGGACAGGAAACACCGGGGAGCTGTTTTTT
>TRBJ1-2|.|.|TRBV10-3
CAISESSSHLYGYTF
TGTGCCATCAGTGAGTCATCGTCCCACCTCTATGGCTACACCTTC
>TRBJ1-6|.|.|TRBV7-2
CASLWGAGHNSPLHF
TGTGCCAGTCTATGGGGGGCAGGGCATAATTCACCCCTCCACTTT
>TRBJ2-7|.|.|TRBV5-1
CASSLDLRSYEQYF
TGCGCCAGCAGCTTAGACCTACGCTCCTACGAGCAGTACTTC
>TRBJ2-5|.|.|TRBV4-1
CASSATYLQETQYF
TGCGCCAGCAGCGCAACTTATCTCCAAGAGACCCAGTACTTC
>TRBJ2-1|TRBD2|.|TRBV5-5
CASSSVVLAGYNEQFF
TGTGCCAGCAGCTCAGTGGTACTAGCGGGATACAATGAGCAGTTCTTC
>TRBJ2-1|TRBD1|.|TRBV6-5
CASRLGQGAYNEQFF
TGTGCCAGCAGACTCGGACAGGGGGCCTACAATGAGCAGTTCTTC
>TRBJ2-1|TRBD2|.|TRBV5-1
CASSLGLASSYNEQFF
TGCGCCAGCAGCTTGGGACTAGCGAGCTCCTACAATGAGCAGTTCTTC
>TRBJ2-2|TRBD2|.|TRBV9
CASSVESGTNTGELFF
TGTGCCAGCAGCGTAGAGAGCGGGACTAACACCGGGGAGCTGTTTTTT
>TRBJ2-4|TRBD2|.|TRBV29-1
CSVEDRGTSGSLDIQYF
TGCAGCGTTGAAGACAGGGGGACTAGCGGGAGTCTGGACATTCAGTACTTC